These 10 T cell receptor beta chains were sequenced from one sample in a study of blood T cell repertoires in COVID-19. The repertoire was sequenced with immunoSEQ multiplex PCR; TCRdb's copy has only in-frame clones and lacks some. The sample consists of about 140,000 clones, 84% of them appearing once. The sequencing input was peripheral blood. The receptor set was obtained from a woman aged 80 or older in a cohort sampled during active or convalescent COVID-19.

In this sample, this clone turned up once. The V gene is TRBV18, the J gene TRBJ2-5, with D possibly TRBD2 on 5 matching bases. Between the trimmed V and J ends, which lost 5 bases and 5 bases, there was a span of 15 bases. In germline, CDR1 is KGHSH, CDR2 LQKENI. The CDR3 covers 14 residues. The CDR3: CASSIRGVRETQYF. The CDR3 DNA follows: TGTGCCAGCTCAATACGGGGTGTTCGGGAGACCCAGTACTTC.

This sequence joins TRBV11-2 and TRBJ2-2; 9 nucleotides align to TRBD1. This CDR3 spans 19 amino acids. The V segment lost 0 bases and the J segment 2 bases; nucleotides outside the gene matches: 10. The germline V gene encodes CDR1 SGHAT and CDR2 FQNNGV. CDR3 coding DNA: TGTGCCAGCAGCTTAGACCCCTGGACAGGGGCGAAAAACACCGGGGAGCTGTTTTTT. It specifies CASSLDPWTGAKNTGELFF.

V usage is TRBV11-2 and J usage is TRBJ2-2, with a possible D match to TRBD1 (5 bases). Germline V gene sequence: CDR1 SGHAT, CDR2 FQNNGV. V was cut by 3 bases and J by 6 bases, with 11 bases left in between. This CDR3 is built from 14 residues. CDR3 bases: TGTGCCAGCAGCTTGAGAACAGGATCCGGGGAGCTGTTTTTT. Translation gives CASSLRTGSGELFF. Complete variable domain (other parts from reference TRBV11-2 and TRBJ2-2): EAGVAQSPRYKIIEKRQSVAFWCNPISGHATLYWYQQILGQGPKLLIQFQNNGVVDDSQLPKDRFSAERLKGVDSTLKIQPAKLEDSAVYLCASSLRTGSGELFFGEGSRLTVL.

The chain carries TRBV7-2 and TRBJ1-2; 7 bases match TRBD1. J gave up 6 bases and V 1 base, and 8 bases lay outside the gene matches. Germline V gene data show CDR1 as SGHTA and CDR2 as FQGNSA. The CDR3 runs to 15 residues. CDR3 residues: CASSLVLRGRDGYTF. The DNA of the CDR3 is TGTGCCAGCAGCTTAGTGTTGAGGGGGCGAGATGGCTACACCTTC.

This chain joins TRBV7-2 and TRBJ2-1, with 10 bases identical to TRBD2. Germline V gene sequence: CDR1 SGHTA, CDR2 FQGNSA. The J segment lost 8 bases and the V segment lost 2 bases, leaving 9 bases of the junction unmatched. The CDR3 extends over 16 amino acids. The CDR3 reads CASSLSRSGGADEQFF. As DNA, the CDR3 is TGTGCCAGCAGCTTAAGCCGGAGCGGGGGGGCCGATGAGCAGTTCTTC.

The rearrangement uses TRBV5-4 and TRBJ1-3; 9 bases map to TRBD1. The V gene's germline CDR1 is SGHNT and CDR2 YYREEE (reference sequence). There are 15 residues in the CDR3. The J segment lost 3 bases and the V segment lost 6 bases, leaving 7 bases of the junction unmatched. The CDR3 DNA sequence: TGTGCCAGCACCACACAGGGGGCTGTTGGAAACACCATATATTTT. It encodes CASTTQGAVGNTIYF.

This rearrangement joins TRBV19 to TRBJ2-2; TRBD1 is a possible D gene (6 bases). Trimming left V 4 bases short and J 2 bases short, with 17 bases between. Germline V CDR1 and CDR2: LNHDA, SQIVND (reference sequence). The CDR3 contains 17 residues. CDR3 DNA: TGTGCCAGTAGTAAAAAGTGGGCAGGGGAAAACACCGGGGAGCTGTTTTTT. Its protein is CASSKKWAGENTGELFF. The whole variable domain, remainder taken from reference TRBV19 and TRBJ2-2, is DGGITQSPKYLFRKEGQNVTLSCEQNLNHDAMYWYRQDPGQGLRLIYYSQIVNDFQKGDIAEGYSVSREKKESFPLTVTSAQKNPTAFYLCASSKKWAGENTGELFFGEGSRLTVL.

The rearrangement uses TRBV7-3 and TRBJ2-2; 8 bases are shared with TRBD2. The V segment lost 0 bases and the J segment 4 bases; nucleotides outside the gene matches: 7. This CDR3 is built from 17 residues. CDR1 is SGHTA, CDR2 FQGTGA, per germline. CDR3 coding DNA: TGTGCCAGCAGCTTAACGCTAGCGGGTGGGGTCACCGGGGAGCTGTTTTTT. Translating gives CASSLTLAGGVTGELFF.

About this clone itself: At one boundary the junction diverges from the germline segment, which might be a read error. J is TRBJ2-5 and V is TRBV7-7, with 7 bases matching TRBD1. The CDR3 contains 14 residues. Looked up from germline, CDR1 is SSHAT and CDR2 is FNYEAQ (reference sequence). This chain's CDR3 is CASSSGTVQETQYF. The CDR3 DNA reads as TGTGCTAGCAGTTCCGGGACAGTCCAAGAGACCCAGTACTTC. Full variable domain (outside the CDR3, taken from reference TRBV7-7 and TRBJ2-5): GAGVSQSPRYKVTKRGQDVTLRCDPISSHATLYWYQQALGQGPEFLTYFNYEAQPDKSGLPSDRFSAERPEGSISTLTIQRTEQRDSAMYRCASSSGTVQETQYFGPGTRLLVL.

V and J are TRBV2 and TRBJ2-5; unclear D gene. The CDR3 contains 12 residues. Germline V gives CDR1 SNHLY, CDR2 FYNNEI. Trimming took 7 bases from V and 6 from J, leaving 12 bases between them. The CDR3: CASMNLGQTQYF. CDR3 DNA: TGTGCCAGCATGAATCTTGGCCAGACCCAGTACTTC.